This T cell receptor beta chain was obtained from a study of neoadjuvant anti-PD-1 for oral cavity cancer (dated by TCRdb to 2020 to 2023). Concerning the study at large: Before curative-intent surgical resection, most patients were given three to four biweekly doses of nivolumab at 3 mg/kg. The parent correlative cohort had around 11 patients and a response rate of 30% to 35%. Patients with complete response, partial response or stable disease by RECIST 1.1 were defined as responders, whereas patients with progression were defined as non-responders. Patients without progression received a fourth nivolumab dose around day 43 and underwent definitive surgical resection on days 50-56.

PBMC libraries used mostly 480 ng of input genomic DNA for deep sequencing, with six replicates per sample. The immunoSEQ hsTCRbeta kit was used to prepare TCRbeta libraries, following the manufacturer's instructions. Sequencing of the completed libraries took place using an Illumina NovaSeq 6000 S4 flow cell after they had been pooled to roughly 2.8 nM. The study's own analysis went as follows. Raw data preprocessing and quality control were performed with the immunoSEQ Analyzer. The analysis was restricted to productive rearrangements, with each unique CDR3 amino acid sequence defining a clonotype. Repertoire clonality was estimated as the Gini-Simpson index, which was calculated using the R package tcR. Student's t test was used to compare Gini indices, while Pearson correlation assessed associations with tumor size change. The source is immuneACCESS, and TCRdb retained only in-frame sequences with V and J called. Part of the clones is not carried over; for the studies checked, unresolved V genes explain less than half of this, and the remainder is unexplained. The V and J calls and clone size come from that table; D and trimming were worked out from the DNA. The sample contains approximately 83,000 clones, 70% to 85% of them found a single time. About 2.9% of the sample lies in the top ten.

Of note for this clone: The antigen it binds to is not known. Base qualities are not at hand, and no much larger clone is one base apart.

From a lookup of the germline V gene, CDR1 and CDR2 are SNHLY and FYNNEI. Taken from cysteine to phenylalanine, the CDR3 has 13 residues. The retained sequence is limited to the CDR3, 39 bases, with the frame set at the first base. Relative to germline, V is 8 bases shorter and J is 1 base shorter, with 9 bases between their ends. Explained via the paper, the time point label denotes: before neoadjuvant nivolumab. Patients were newly diagnosed with stage II-IVA oral cavity squamous cell carcinoma and had received no prior systemic or radiation treatment. The cohort consisted of patients with HPV-negative, locally advanced oral cavity squamous cell carcinoma. No culture maintenance or expansion was done, as the peripheral blood mononuclear cells went straight to analysis. The samples were drawn from a longitudinal correlative study tied to a single-arm phase II trial testing neoadjuvant nivolumab in oral cavity squamous cell carcinoma. Subject-matched pre- and post-treatment PBMCs and tumors from three responders and three non-responders were subjected to genomic DNA-based TCRbeta sequencing. Peripheral blood mononuclear cells were collected once before nivolumab treatment and again after treatment, at the time of surgery. The Maxwell RSC DNA from Cells kit was used to extract genomic DNA from PBMCs.

Summary of the overall study and its limitations: The TCR analyses had only a few patients in each response group, and the authors called for validation in larger cohorts. Within PBMCs, T cell clonality (Gini index) was significantly higher in non-responders than responders after neoadjuvant nivolumab. A higher pretreatment blood Treg/Th17 ratio correlated with both higher pretreatment blood TCRbeta clonality and lower post-treatment tumor TCRbeta clonality.

This clonotype originated in a person aged 35-79 years with oral cavity squamous cell carcinoma. The specimen comprised PBMCs, sampled before nivolumab (anti-PD-1) treatment. The rearranged chain carries TRBV2 and TRBJ2-1, with the D gene uncertain. The CDR3 has the sequence CASEPESYNEQFF. The nucleotides read TGTGCCAGCGAACCTGAGTCCTACAATGAGCAGTTCTTC.